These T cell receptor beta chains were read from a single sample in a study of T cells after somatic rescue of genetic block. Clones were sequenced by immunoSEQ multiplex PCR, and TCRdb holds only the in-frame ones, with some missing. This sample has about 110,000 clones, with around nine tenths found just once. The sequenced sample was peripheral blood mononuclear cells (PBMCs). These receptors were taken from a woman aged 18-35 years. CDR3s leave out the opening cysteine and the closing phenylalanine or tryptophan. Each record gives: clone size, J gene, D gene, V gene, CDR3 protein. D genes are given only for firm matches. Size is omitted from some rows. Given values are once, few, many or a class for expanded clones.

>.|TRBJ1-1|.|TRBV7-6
ASSLIGTGQSNTEAF
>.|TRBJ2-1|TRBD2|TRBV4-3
ASSLRLAGGPNEQF
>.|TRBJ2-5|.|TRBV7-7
ASSPGGARGQETQY
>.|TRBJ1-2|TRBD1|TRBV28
ASSLYRGLGYT
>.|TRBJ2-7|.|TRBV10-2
ASSDGRAYEQY
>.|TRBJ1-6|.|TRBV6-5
ASSYSGGANNSPLH
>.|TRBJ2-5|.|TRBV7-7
ASSLAPGTMETQY
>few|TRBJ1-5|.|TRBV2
ASMGLDNQPQH
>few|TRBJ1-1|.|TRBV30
APPGQGNTEAF
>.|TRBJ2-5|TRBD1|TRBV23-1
ASSQPPTGGNQETQY
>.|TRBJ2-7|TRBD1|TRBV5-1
ASSAGQGVAEQY
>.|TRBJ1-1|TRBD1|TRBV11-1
ASSREAGQGLRAF
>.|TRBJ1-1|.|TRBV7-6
ASSLGAVPYGTEAF
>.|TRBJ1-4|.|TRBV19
ASSVQGEKLF
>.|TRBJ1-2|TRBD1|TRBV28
ASSLSVGGQGNYGYT
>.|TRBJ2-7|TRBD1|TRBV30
AWATGPYEQY
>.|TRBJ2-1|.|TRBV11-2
ASSLGKPNNEQF
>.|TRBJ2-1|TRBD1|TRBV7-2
ASSQGTGVYNGQF
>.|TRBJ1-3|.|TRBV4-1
ASSPGESWESNTIY
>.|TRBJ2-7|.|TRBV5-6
ASSFRDIYEQY
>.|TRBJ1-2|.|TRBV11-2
ASSRLAGYT
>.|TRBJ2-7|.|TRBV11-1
ASSKGRDPLEQY
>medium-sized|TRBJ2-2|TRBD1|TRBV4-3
ASSQAGQETGELF
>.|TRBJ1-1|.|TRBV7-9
ASSLNHANTEAF
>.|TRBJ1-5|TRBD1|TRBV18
ASSKAFDRGGQPQH
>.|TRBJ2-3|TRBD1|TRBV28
ASRISPGTGQRDTQY
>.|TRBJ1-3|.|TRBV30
AWSGGGPSSGNTIY
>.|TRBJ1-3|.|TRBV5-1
ASSSLSGSGNTIY
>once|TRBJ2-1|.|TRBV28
ASFRTAYNEQF
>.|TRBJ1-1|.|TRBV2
ASMRRTEAF
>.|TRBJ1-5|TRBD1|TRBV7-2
ASSLEDRDNQPQH
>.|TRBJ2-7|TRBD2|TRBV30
AWSGGGYEQY
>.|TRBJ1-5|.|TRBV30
AWRGVGSNQPQH
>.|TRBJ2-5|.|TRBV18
ASSPSGGQSETQY
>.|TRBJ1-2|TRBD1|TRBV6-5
ASSSGQGTGYT
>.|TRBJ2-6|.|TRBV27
ASSPFAGANVLT
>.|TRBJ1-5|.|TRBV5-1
ASSLESGTGQPQH
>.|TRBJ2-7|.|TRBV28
ATHGTNSYEQY
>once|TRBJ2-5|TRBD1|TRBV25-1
ASSEYRARQGETQY
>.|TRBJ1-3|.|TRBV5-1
ASSLGSLGAGNTIY
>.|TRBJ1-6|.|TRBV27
ASSFLGNSPLH
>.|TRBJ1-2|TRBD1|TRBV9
ASSRRGLNDYGYT
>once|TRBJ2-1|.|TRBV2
ASGLGNEQF
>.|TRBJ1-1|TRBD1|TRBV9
ASSLLTGEEGTEAF
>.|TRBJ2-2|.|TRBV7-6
ASTTGLLSLGELF
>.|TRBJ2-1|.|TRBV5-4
ASSLGWGRDEQF
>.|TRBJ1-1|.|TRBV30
AWSGVRGATEAF
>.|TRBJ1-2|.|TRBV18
ASSLGPSNYGYT
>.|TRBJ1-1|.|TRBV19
ASSIGRTAGDTEAF
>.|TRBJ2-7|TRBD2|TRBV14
ASSQESTSGGYYEQY
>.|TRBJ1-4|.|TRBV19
ASRGAGDGKLF
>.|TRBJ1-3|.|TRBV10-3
AIRTPRAGNTIY
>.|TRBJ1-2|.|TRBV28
ASSFGPGGYT
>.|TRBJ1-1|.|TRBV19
ASSLGLGNTEAF
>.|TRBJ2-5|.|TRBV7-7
ASSLVHREAETQY
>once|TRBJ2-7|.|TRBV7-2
ASTPLGDLPYEQY
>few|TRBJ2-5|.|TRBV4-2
ASSQEIGGQETQY
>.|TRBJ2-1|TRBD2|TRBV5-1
ASSFDPLSGGPPEQF
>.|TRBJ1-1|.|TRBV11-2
ASSLTAMNTEAF